The 29 T cell receptor beta chains in this list originate from one sample, sequenced in a study of control samples from healthy donors and cancer patients. The method was immunoSEQ multiplex PCR; TCRdb's version includes in-frame clones alone and lacks a portion of them. The profile shows 90,000 to 140,000 clones, about 80% of them singletons. The specimen sequenced was blood. The receptors were sampled from a woman in her forties or fifties in good health.

Remarks on this clone: Other DNA sequences in the same sample also yield this CDR3. The CDR3 loop reads CSAPPVGGYTF. The CDR3 DNA reads TGCAGTGCTCCACCCGTCGGGGGCTACACCTTC. V gene TRBV20-1 combines with J gene TRBJ1-2; D unclear. The CDR3 totals 11 residues. Germline CDR1 DFQATT, CDR2 SNEGSKA (reference sequence). The V gene lost 5 bases and the J gene lost 8 bases, with 12 bases spanning the gap.

The chain recombines TRBV19 with TRBJ1-6; D not resolved. V lost 3 bases and J 8 bases, leaving 5 bases between the germline ends. This CDR3 has 12 amino acids. The germline V gene encodes CDR1 LNHDA and CDR2 SQIVND (reference sequence). This CDR3 reads CASSMRDSPLHF. CDR3 nucleotide sequence: TGTGCCAGTAGTATGCGTGATTCACCCCTCCACTTT.

CDR3 in DNA: TGTGCCAGTACCGAGAAAGGTATCTATAATTCACCCCTCCACTTT. It encodes CASTEKGIYNSPLHF. V and J are TRBV19 and TRBJ1-6; D remains ambiguous. The CDR3 is 15 amino acids. With 7 bases removed from V and 3 bases from J, the gap between germline ends came to 13 bases. Germline loops: CDR1 LNHDA, CDR2 SQIVND (reference sequence).

This rearrangement joins TRBV9 to TRBJ1-3, with D unresolved. CDR1 SGDLS and CDR2 YYNGEE come from the germline V gene. Trimming shortened V by 2 bases and J by 2 bases, and 2 bases separated the two germline ends. The CDR3 totals 12 residues. The CDR3 is CASSVPGNTIYF. As DNA, the CDR3 is TGTGCCAGCAGCGTCCCTGGAAACACCATATATTTT.

The rearrangement joins TRBV5-6 to TRBJ1-4; maybe TRBD1 (5 bases). CDR3 length equals 16 residues. Per germline, CDR1 SGHDT and CDR2 YYEEEE. V dropped 3 bases and J dropped 0 bases, with 12 bases sitting between them. CDR3 nucleotides: TGTGCCAGCAGCTACGGGACGTTAACAACTAATGAAAAACTGTTTTTT. Its protein is CASSYGTLTTNEKLFF.

The chain joins TRBV6-6 to TRBJ1-6; 8 bases align to TRBD1. The CDR3 has 16 residues. Germline V gene sequence: CDR1 MNHNY, CDR2 SVGAGI (reference sequence). Trimming at V came to 2 bases and at J to 3 bases, leaving 3 bases not matched to a gene. In DNA, the CDR3 is TGTGCCAGCAGTTACACCAGGGGGCACTATAATTCACCCCTCCACTTT. The encoded protein is CASSYTRGHYNSPLHF.

This clone has only a few counts. This chain links TRBV3-1 (or the pseudogene TRBV3-2) with TRBJ2-1; unclear D gene. This CDR3 region has 15 residues. Germline V CDR1 and CDR2: LGHDT, YNNKEL (reference sequence). Trimming pared 4 bases from V and 0 bases from J, leaving 10 bases between. CDR3 protein: CASSPPYSSYNEQFF. In DNA, the CDR3 is TGTGCCAGCAGCCCACCCTACAGCTCCTACAATGAGCAGTTCTTC.

The J gene is TRBJ1-1, the V gene TRBV2, with 7 bases aligning to TRBD1. The CDR3 runs 13 residues. The ends lost 5 bases at V and 5 bases at J; junction bases unmatched: 5. Germline CDR1 and CDR2: SNHLY and FYNNEI. In nucleotides, the CDR3 is TGTGCCAGCAGTAATTCAGGGGGAACTGAAGCTTTCTTT. It is translated as CASSNSGGTEAFF.

This clone has more than one count but fewer than ten. The chain couples TRBV2 to TRBJ2-1; the match to TRBD2 covers 13 bases. Looked up from germline, CDR1 is SNHLY and CDR2 is FYNNEI. With V trimmed by 6 bases and J by 10 bases, 12 bases remained unmatched. This CDR3 contains 16 residues. The CDR3 bases are TGTGCCAGCAGGTCCACACTAGCGGGGGGGTCAGGCGAGCAGTTCTTC. The encoded protein is CASRSTLAGGSGEQFF.

This chain joins TRBV5-1 and TRBJ2-2, with 9 bases lining up with TRBD2. V gave up 1 base and J gave up 0 bases; unmatched junction bases: 4. The germline CDR1 and CDR2 sequences are SGHRS and YFSETQ. The CDR3 consists of 17 residues. The chain's CDR3 is CASSLRAGGANTGELFF. The CDR3 nucleotides read TGCGCCAGCAGCTTGAGAGCGGGAGGTGCGAACACCGGGGAGCTGTTTTTT.

This rearrangement joins TRBV19 to TRBJ2-7, with 9 bases identical to TRBD1. The CDR3 spans 16 residues. Germline CDR1 LNHDA, CDR2 SQIVND (reference sequence). V shed 6 bases, J shed 5 bases, and the junction held 14 bases outside the gene matches. CDR3 protein: CASRAGTGFFRDEQYF. The CDR3 region has the DNA TGTGCCAGTAGAGCCGGGACAGGGTTCTTTCGGGACGAGCAGTACTTC.

The chain joins TRBV7-9 to TRBJ1-1; possible D gene TRBD1, 6 bases. The germline V gene has CDR1 SEHNR and CDR2 FQNEAQ (reference sequence). CDR3 size: 15 residues. Trimming pared 5 bases from V and 4 bases from J, leaving 17 bases between. CDR3 in DNA: TGTGCCAGCAGCGCGCGGGACACATGGGGCACTGAAGCTTTCTTT. Translating it yields CASSARDTWGTEAFF.

This clone appeared a single time. The chain links TRBV7-2 to TRBJ2-7, with TRBD2 matching over 9 bases. The junction had 5 bases not matched to a gene; V was cut back by 5 bases and J by 0 bases. Germline loops: CDR1 SGHTA, CDR2 FQGNSA. The length of the CDR3 is 15 residues. CDR3 bases: TGTGCCAGCAGCCCTAGGACTAGCGCCTCCTACGAGCAGTACTTC. Translating gives CASSPRTSASYEQYF.

The V and J genes are TRBV29-1 and TRBJ2-7, with 8 bases that match TRBD1. The CDR3 runs 11 residues. The V gene end was trimmed by 6 bases and the J gene end by 6 bases; junction bases not matched to a gene: 4. Germline CDR1 is SQVTM and CDR2 is ANQGSEA. DNA for the CDR3: TGCAGCGTCCGGACAGGGTTCGAGCAGTACTTC. Translated: CSVRTGFEQYF.

The chain links TRBV6-5 to TRBJ2-1; TRBD2 agrees at 10 bases. Trimming took 8 bases from V and 7 from J; bases not matched to a gene: 8. The length of the CDR3 is 14 residues. Per germline, CDR1 MNHEY and CDR2 SVGAGI. In nucleotides, the CDR3 is TGTGCCAGCGAAAGAGCTAGCGGGAGAAATGAGCAGTTCTTC. Amino acids: CASERASGRNEQFF.

This clone was recorded a few times. The chain recombines TRBV19 with TRBJ2-1; D gene ambiguous. V lost 3 bases to trimming and J lost 0 bases, with 6 bases between them. The CDR3 loop spans 14 amino acids. The germline gives CDR1 LNHDA, CDR2 SQIVND (reference sequence). CDR3 loop: CASSILYSYNEQFF. The DNA of the CDR3 is TGTGCCAGTAGTATCCTCTACTCCTACAATGAGCAGTTCTTC.

The chain joins TRBV11-3 to TRBJ1-3; D remains unclear. Germline-derived CDR1 and CDR2 are SGHNT and YENEEA. This CDR3 is 16 amino acids long. Trimming removed 3 bases at V and 0 bases at J, with 12 bases between. The CDR3: CASSFSPKISGNTIYF. Written as DNA, the CDR3 is TGTGCCAGCAGCTTTAGCCCAAAGATCTCTGGAAACACCATATATTTT. Supplemented by reference TRBV11-3 and TRBJ1-3, the full variable domain reads EAGVVQSPRYKIIEKKQPVAFWCNPISGHNTLYWYLQNLGQGPELLIRYENEEAVDDSQLPKDRFSAERLKGVDSTLKIQPAELGDSAVYLCASSFSPKISGNTIYFGEGSWLTVV.

The chain links TRBV2 to TRBJ2-7; D is perhaps TRBD1 (6 bases). Germline V lookup: CDR1 SNHLY, CDR2 FYNNEI. This CDR3 contains 14 residues. The V end lost 5 bases, the J end lost 6 bases, and 17 bases lay between the germline ends. The CDR3 here is CASSLQGPSPEQYF. The CDR3 coding sequence is TGTGCCAGCAGTTTACAGGGTCCATCACCCGAGCAGTACTTC. The whole variable domain, filled in from reference TRBV2 and TRBJ2-7, reads EPEVTQTPSHQVTQMGQEVILRCVPISNHLYFYWYRQILGQKVEFLVSFYNNEISEKSEIFDDQFSVERPDGSNFTLKIRSTKLEDSAMYFCASSLQGPSPEQYFGPGTRLTVT.

This clone appeared once. A read error may produce the germline difference seen at one junction end. The V call is TRBV11-3, the J call TRBJ2-5, with TRBD2 as a possible D gene (5 bases). Germline CDR1 is SGHNT and CDR2 is YENEEA. This CDR3 has 15 residues. The CDR3 region has the DNA TGTGCCAGCAGCCTAGAAAGCGGCGTTGGAGAGACCCAGTACTTC. It yields the protein CASSLESGVGETQYF.

This clone occurred a few times. The CDR3 bases are TGTGCCAGCAGTTTAAGTCCCCCCGGACTAGCCAAGCAGTACTTC. This codes for CASSLSPPGLAKQYF. This rearrangement joins TRBV27 to TRBJ2-7; 8 nucleotides match TRBD2. This CDR3 region has 15 residues. J was trimmed by 8 bases and V by 2 bases; bases with no gene match: 11. Germline CDR1 reads MNHEY; CDR2 reads SMNVEV (reference sequence).

The chain has TRBV11-1 and TRBJ2-5; D gene ambiguous. The V end lost 3 bases, the J end lost 1 base, and 6 bases lay between the germline ends. The CDR3 is 13 residues long. The germline V gene has CDR1 SGHAT and CDR2 FQDESV (reference sequence). The CDR3 nucleotides are TGTGCCAGCAGCTTCTATCCCCAAGAGACCCAGTACTTC. It yields the protein CASSFYPQETQYF.

The chain is built from TRBV27 and TRBJ2-7, with D possibly being TRBD1 or TRBD2 (5 bases each). V was clipped by 5 bases and J by 5 bases, with 13 bases between them. There are 13 residues in the CDR3. Germline V lookup: CDR1 MNHEY, CDR2 SMNVEV (reference sequence). CDR3 DNA sequence: TGTGCCAGCAGTCTCGGGACGTGGAACGAGCAGTACTTC. Residues: CASSLGTWNEQYF.

With respect to this clone: At the DNA level, this CDR3 is encoded by other sequences in the same sample as well. V is TRBV11-2 and J is TRBJ2-7; TRBD2 matches 8 bases. Trimming at V came to 5 bases and at J to 4 bases, leaving 7 bases not matched to a gene. Germline assignment: CDR1 SGHAT and CDR2 FQNNGV. There are 14 residues in the CDR3. The CDR3 DNA reads TGTGCCAGCAGCCTCAGCGGGAGAGGATACGAGCAGTACTTC. This sequence encodes CASSLSGRGYEQYF.

The rearrangement joins TRBV18 to TRBJ1-2; TRBD1 matches at 7 bases. This CDR3 comprises 13 residues. CDR1 KGHSH and CDR2 LQKENI come from the germline V gene. Germline trimming cut 5 bases from V and 3 bases from J; bases unmatched to any gene: 3. The CDR3, as DNA: TGTGCCAGCTCATCAGGGACAGACTATGGCTACACCTTC. Encoded protein: CASSSGTDYGYTF.

The chain combines TRBV5-4 with TRBJ2-3, with 10 positions matching TRBD1. CDR1 and CDR2 (germline): SGHNT, YYREEE (reference sequence). The V gene end was trimmed by 3 bases and the J gene end by 2 bases; junction bases not matched to a gene: 6. This CDR3 spans 16 amino acids. In DNA form, the CDR3 reads TGTGCCAGCAGCTCCCGGGGACAGGGGTTCACAGATACGCAGTATTTT. Amino acid sequence: CASSSRGQGFTDTQYF.

This rearrangement joins TRBV16 to TRBJ1-5; weak D call: TRBD1 (5 bases). The CDR3 extends over 15 amino acids. Per the germline V gene, CDR1 is KGHSY and CDR2 is FQNENV. V dropped 0 bases and J dropped 2 bases, with 8 bases sitting between them. CDR3 residues: CASSQSWDGNQPQHF. The CDR3 DNA is TGTGCCAGCAGCCAATCGTGGGACGGCAATCAGCCCCAGCATTTT.

This clone was observed a few times. This rearrangement joins TRBV30 to TRBJ2-1, with unresolved D. V was clipped by 3 bases and J by 7 bases, with 7 bases between them. Germline V gene sequence: CDR1 GTSNPN, CDR2 SVGIG (reference sequence). This CDR3 has 11 amino acids. CDR3 sequence: CAWRPQNEQFF. CDR3 in DNA: TGTGCCTGGAGACCGCAAAATGAGCAGTTCTTC.

The chain joins TRBV6-2 or TRBV6-3 to TRBJ2-7; D call uncertain. Germline CDR1 and CDR2: MNHEY and SVGEGT. CDR3 length: 13 amino acids. V lost 5 bases to trimming and J lost 3 bases, with 11 bases between them. CDR3 protein: CASSAPSLYEQYF. DNA of the CDR3: TGTGCCAGCAGTGCCCCCTCACTCTACGAGCAGTACTTC.

This clone is judged medium-sized (0.01 to 0.1%). The rearrangement links TRBV7-9 to TRBJ2-3; TRBD1 or TRBD2 may be the D gene (5 bases each). The germline gives CDR1 SEHNR, CDR2 FQNEAQ (reference sequence). The CDR3 is 16 amino acids. The V end lost 5 bases, the J end lost 2 bases, and 17 bases lay between the germline ends. CDR3 protein: CASSPGTQPFTDTQYF. For the CDR3, the DNA is TGTGCCAGCAGCCCAGGGACCCAACCATTCACAGATACGCAGTATTTT.